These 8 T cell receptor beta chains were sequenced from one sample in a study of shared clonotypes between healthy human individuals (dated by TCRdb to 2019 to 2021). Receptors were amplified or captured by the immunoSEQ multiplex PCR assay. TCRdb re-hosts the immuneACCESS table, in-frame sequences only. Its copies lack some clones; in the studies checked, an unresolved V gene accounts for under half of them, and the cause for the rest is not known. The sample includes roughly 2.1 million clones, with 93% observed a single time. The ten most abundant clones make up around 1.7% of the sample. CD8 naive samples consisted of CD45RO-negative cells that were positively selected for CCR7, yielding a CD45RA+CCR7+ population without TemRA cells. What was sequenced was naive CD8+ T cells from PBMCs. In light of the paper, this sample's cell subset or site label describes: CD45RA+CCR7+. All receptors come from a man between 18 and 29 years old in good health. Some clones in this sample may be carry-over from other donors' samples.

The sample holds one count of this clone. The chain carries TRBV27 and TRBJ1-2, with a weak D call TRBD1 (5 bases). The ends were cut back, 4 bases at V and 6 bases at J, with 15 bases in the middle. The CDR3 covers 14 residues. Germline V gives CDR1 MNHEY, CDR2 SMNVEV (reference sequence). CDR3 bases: TGTGCCAGCAGTTGGATCGCAGGGAGCAATGGCTACACCTTC. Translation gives CASSWIAGSNGYTF.

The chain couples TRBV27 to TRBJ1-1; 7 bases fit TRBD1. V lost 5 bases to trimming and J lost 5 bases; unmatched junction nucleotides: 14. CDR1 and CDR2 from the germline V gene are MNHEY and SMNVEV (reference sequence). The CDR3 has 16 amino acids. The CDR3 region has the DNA TGTGCCAGCAGTCCTTTCCTCCTCGACAGGGCTACTGAAGCTTTCTTT. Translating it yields CASSPFLLDRATEAFF.

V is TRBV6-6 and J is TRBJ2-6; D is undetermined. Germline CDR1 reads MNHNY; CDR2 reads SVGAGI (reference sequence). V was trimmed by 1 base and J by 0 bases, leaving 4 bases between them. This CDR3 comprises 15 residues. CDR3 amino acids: CASSYFPSGANVLTF. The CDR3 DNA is TGTGCCAGCAGTTACTTCCCCTCTGGGGCCAACGTCCTGACTTTC.

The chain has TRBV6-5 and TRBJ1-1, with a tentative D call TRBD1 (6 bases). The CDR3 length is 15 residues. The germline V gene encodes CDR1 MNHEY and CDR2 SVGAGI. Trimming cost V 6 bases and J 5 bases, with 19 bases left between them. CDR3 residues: CASSRTQGGRTEAFF. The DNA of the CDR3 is TGTGCCAGCAGCCGCACACAGGGAGGGCGGACTGAAGCTTTCTTT.

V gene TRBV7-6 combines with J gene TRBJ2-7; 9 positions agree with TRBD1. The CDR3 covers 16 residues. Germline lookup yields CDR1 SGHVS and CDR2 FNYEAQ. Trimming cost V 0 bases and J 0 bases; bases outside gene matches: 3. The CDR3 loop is CASSLAPGQGSYEQYF. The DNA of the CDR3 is TGTGCCAGCAGCTTAGCGCCGGGACAGGGCTCCTACGAGCAGTACTTC.

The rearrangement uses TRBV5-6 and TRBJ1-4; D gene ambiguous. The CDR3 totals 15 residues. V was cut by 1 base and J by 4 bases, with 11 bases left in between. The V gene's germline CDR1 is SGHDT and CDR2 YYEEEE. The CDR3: CASSLTLGINEKLFF. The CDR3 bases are TGTGCCAGCAGCTTGACGTTGGGGATTAATGAAAAACTGTTTTTT.

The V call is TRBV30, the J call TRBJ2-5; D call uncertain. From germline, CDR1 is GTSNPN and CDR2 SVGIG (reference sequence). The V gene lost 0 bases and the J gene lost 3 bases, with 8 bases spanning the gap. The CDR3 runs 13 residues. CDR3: CAWSVNREETQYF. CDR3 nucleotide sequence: TGTGCCTGGAGTGTTAATCGGGAAGAGACCCAGTACTTC.

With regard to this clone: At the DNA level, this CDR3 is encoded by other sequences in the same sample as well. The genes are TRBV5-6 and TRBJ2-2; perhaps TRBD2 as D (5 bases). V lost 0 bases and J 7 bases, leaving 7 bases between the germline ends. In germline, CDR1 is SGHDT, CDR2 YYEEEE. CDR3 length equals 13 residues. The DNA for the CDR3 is TGTGCCAGCAGCTTGGGGACTGGCGGGGAGCTGTTTTTT. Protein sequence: CASSLGTGGELFF. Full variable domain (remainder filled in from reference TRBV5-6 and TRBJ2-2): DAGVTQSPTHLIKTRGQQVTLRCSPKSGHDTVSWYQQALGQGPQFIFQYYEEEERQRGNFPDRFSGHQFPNYSSELNVNALLLGDSALYLCASSLGTGGELFFGEGSRLTVL.